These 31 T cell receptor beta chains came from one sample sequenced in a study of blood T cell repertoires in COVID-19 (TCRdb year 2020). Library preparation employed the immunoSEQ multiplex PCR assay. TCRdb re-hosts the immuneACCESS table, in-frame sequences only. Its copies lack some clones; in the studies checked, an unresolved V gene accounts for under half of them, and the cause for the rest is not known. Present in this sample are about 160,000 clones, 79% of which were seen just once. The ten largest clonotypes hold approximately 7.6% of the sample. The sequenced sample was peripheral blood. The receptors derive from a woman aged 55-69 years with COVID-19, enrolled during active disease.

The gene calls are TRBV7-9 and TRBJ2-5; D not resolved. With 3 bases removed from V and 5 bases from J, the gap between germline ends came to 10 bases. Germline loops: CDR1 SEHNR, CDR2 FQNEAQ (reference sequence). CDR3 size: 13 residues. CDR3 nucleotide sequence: TGTGCCAGCAGCTTCATGGCCGGGGAGACCCAGTACTTC. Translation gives CASSFMAGETQYF.

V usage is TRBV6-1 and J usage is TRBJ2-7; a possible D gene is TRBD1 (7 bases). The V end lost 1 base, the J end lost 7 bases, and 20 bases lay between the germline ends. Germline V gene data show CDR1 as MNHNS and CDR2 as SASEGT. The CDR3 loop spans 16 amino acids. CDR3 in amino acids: CASSEEEGAEVREQYV. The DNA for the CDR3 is TGTGCCAGCAGTGAAGAGGAGGGGGCCGAGGTTAGGGAGCAGTACGTC.

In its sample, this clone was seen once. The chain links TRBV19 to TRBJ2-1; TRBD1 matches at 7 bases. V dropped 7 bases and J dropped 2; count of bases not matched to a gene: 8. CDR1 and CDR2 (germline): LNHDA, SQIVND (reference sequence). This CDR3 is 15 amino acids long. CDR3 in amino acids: CASTQPDRAYNEQFF. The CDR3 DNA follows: TGTGCCAGTACCCAACCCGACAGGGCCTACAATGAGCAGTTCTTC.

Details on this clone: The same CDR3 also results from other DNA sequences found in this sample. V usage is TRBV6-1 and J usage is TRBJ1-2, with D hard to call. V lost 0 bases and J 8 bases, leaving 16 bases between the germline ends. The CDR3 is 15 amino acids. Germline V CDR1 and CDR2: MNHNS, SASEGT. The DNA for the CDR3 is TGTGCCAGCAGTGAAGCGCTTTCGGTCGTGAGGGGCTACACCTTC. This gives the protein CASSEALSVVRGYTF.

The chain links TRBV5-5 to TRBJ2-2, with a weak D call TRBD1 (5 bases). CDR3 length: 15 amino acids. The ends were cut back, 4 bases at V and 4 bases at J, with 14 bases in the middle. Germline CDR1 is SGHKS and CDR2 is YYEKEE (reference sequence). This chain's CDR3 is CASSPPVRGTGELFF. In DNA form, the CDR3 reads TGTGCCAGCAGCCCCCCCGTTAGGGGCACCGGGGAGCTGTTTTTT.

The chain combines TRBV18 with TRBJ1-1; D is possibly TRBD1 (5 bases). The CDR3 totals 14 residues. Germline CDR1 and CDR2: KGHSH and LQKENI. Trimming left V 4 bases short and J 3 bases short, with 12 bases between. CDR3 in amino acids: CASSQTRVDTEAFF. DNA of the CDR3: TGTGCCAGCTCACAAACCAGGGTGGACACTGAAGCTTTCTTT.

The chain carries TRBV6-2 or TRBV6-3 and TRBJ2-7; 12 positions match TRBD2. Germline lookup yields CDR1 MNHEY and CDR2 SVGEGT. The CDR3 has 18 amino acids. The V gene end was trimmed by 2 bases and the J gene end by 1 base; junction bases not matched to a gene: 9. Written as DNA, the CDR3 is TGTGCCAGCAGTTACCTAAGGACTAGCGGGGCGGTTTCCTACGAGCAGTACTTC. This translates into CASSYLRTSGAVSYEQYF.

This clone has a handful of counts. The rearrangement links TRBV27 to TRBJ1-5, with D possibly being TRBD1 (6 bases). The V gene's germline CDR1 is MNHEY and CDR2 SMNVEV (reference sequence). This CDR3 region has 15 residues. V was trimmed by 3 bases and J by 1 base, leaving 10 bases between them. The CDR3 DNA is TGTGCCAGCAGTTTTCAGGGGAACAGCAATCAGCCCCAGCATTTT. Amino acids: CASSFQGNSNQPQHF.

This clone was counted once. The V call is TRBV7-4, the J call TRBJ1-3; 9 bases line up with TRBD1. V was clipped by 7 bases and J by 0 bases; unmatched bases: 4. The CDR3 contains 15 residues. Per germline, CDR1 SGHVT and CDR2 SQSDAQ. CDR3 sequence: CASNGTGSSGNTIYF. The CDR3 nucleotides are TGTGCCAGCAATGGGACAGGGAGCTCTGGAAACACCATATATTTT.

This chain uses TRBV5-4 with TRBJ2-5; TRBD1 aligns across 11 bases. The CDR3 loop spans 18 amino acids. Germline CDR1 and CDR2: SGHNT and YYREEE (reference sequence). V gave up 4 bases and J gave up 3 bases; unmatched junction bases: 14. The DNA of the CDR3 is TGTGCCAGCAGCCGCGGACAGGGGGCGCATGGGTGGGAAGAGACCCAGTACTTC. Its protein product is CASSRGQGAHGWEETQYF. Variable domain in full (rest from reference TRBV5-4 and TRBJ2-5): ETGVTQSPTHLIKTRGQQVTLRCSSQSGHNTVSWYQQALGQGPQFIFQYYREEENGRGNFPPRFSGLQFPNYSSELNVNALELDDSALYLCASSRGQGAHGWEETQYFGPGTRLLVL.

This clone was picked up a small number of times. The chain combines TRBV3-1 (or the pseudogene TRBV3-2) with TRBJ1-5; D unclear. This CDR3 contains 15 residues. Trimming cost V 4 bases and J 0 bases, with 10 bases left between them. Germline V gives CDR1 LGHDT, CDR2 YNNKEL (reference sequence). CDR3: CASSLGANSNQPQHF. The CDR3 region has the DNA TGTGCCAGCAGCCTCGGTGCAAATAGCAATCAGCCCCAGCATTTT.

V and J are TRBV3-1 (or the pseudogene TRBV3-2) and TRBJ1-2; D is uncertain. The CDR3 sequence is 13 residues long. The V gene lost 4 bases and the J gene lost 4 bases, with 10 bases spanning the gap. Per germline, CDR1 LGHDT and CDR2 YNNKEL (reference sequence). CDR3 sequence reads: CASSPAGFYGYTF. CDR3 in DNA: TGTGCCAGCAGCCCGGCAGGTTTCTATGGCTACACCTTC.

The CDR3 is CASSPQITGIDGYTF. CDR3 bases: TGTGCCAGCAGCCCACAAATAACAGGGATAGATGGCTACACCTTC. The chain employs TRBV9 and TRBJ1-2; tentative D call: TRBD1 (6 bases). CDR1 is SGDLS and CDR2 is YYNGEE in the germline V gene. The V and J ends lost 4 bases and 6 bases respectively, with 19 bases between them. This CDR3 contains 15 residues.

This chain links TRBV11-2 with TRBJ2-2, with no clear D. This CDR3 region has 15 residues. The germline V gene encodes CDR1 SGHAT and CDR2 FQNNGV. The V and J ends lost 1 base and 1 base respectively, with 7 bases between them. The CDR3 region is CASSLAAGNTGELFF. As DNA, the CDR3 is TGTGCCAGCAGCTTAGCGGCAGGGAACACCGGGGAGCTGTTTTTT.

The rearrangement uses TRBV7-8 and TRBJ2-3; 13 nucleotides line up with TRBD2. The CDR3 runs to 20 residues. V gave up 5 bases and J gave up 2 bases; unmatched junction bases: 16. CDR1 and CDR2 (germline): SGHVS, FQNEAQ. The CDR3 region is CASSTRTSGSGGGYTDTQYF. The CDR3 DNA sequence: TGTGCCAGCAGCACCCGGACTAGCGGGAGCGGAGGCGGTTACACAGATACGCAGTATTTT.

This CDR3 is CSAAPPPKSSEQFF. CDR3 DNA: TGCAGCGCTGCCCCCCCTCCTAAGTCCTCGGAGCAGTTCTTC. This chain connects TRBV29-1 to TRBJ2-1; D not resolved. V lost 7 bases to trimming and J lost 10 bases, with 23 bases between them. The CDR3 has 14 residues. Germline loops: CDR1 SQVTM, CDR2 ANQGSEA.

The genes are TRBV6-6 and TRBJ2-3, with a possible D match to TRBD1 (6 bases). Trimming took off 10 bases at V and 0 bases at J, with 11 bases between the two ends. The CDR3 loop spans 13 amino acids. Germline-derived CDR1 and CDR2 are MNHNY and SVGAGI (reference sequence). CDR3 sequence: CATRQESTDTQYF. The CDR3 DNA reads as TGTGCCACCCGACAGGAAAGCACAGATACGCAGTATTTT.

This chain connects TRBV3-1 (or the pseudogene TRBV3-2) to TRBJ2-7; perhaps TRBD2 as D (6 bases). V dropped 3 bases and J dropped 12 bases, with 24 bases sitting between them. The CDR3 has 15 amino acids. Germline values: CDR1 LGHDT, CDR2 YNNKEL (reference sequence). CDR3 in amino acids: CASSHPIVQREEGYF. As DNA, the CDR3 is TGTGCCAGCAGCCATCCGATTGTCCAGAGGGAGGAAGGGTACTTC.

The CDR3 DNA is TGTGCCAGCAGCCGGAAAGCGACAGGTTCCAATGAGCAGTTCTTC. Translation gives CASSRKATGSNEQFF. This rearrangement joins TRBV7-2 to TRBJ2-1; possibly TRBD1 for D (6 bases). With 5 bases removed from V and 6 bases from J, the gap between germline ends came to 17 bases. The CDR3 consists of 15 residues. The germline CDR1 and CDR2 sequences are SGHTA and FQGNSA.

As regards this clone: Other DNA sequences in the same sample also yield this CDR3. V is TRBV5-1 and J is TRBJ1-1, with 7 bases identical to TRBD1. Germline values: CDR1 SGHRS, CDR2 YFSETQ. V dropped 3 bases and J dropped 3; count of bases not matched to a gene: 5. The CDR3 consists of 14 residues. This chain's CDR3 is CASSSAGGYTEAFF. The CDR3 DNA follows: TGCGCCAGCAGCTCCGCAGGGGGATACACTGAAGCTTTCTTT.

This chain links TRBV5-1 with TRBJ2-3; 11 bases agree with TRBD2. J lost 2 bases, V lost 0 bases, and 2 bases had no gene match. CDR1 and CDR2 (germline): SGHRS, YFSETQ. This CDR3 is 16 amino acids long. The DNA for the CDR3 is TGCGCCAGCAGCTTGGGACTAGCGGGGAACACAGATACGCAGTATTTT. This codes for CASSLGLAGNTDTQYF.

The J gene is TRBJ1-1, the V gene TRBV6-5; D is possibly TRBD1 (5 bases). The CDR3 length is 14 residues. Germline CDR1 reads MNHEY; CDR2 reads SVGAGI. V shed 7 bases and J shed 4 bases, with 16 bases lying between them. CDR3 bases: TGTGCCAGCACCCACCGGCCGGGGGGCACTGAAGCTTTCTTT. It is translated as CASTHRPGGTEAFF.

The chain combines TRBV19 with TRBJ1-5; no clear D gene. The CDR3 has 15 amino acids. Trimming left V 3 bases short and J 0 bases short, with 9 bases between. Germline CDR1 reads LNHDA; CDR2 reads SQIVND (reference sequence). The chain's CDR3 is CASSMRVNSNQPQHF. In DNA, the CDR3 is TGTGCCAGTAGTATGCGTGTAAATAGCAATCAGCCCCAGCATTTT.

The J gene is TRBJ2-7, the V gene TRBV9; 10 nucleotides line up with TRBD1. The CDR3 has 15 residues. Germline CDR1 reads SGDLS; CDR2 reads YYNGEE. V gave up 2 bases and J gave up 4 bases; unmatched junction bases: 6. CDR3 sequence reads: CASSVRTGGPYEQYF. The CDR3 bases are TGTGCCAGCAGCGTCAGGACAGGGGGGCCTTACGAGCAGTACTTC.

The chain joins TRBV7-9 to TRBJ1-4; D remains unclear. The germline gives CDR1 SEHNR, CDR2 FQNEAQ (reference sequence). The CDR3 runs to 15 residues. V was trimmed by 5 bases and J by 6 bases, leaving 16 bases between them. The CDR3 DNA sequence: TGTGCCAGCAGCCGTCACAGTGAAACGGATGAAAAACTGTTTTTT. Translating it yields CASSRHSETDEKLFF.

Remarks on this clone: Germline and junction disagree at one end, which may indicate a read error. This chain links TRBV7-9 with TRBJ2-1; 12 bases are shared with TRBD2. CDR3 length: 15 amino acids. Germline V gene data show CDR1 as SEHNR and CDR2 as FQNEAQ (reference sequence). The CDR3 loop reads CASSLAGGPNNEQFF. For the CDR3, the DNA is TGTGCCAGCAGCCTAGCGGGGGGGCCTAACAATGAGCAGTTCTTC.

The CDR3 region has the DNA TGTGCCAGCAGCGTAGGTGCGGCCTCCAACTATGGCTACACCTTC. Amino acid sequence: CASSVGAASNYGYTF. The genes are TRBV9 and TRBJ1-2; D gene uncertain. This CDR3 has 15 amino acids. Trimming removed 0 bases from V and 2 bases from J, with 11 bases in between. The germline V gene encodes CDR1 SGDLS and CDR2 YYNGEE.

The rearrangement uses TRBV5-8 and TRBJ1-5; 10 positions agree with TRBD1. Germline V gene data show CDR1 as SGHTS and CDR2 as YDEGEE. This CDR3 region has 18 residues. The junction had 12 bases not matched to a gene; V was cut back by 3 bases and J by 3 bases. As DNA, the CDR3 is TGTGCCAGCAGCTGGGGACAGGGGCTGGATCCGGTCAATCAGCCCCAGCATTTT. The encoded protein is CASSWGQGLDPVNQPQHF.

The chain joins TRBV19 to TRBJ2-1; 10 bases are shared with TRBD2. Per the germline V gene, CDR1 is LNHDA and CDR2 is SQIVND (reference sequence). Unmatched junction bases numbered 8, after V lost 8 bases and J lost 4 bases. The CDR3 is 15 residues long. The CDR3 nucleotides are TGTGCCAGTGAGATCCGGACTAGCGGTTACAATGAGCAGTTCTTC. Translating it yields CASEIRTSGYNEQFF.

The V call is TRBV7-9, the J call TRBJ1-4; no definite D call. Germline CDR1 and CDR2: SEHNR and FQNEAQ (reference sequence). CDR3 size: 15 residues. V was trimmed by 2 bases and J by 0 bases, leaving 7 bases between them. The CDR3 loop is CASSLIRSTNEKLFF. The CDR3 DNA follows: TGTGCCAGCAGCTTAATCAGATCAACTAATGAAAAACTGTTTTTT.

The CDR3 spells CASSLGWSTGELFF. The CDR3 nucleotides read TGTGCCAGCAGCTTAGGGTGGAGCACCGGGGAGCTGTTTTTT. This chain connects TRBV7-2 to TRBJ2-2; D ambiguous. In germline, CDR1 is SGHTA, CDR2 FQGNSA. Trimming stripped 1 base from V and 4 bases from J, with 7 bases between. This CDR3 region has 14 residues.